This T cell receptor (beta chain) was found in a study of CD8 T cells in ankylosing spondylitis. MiXCR, applied by TCRdb to the 5' RACE reads, yields one record per CDR3 protein. The table lists fewer than 130,000 distinct CDR3 sequences, under 30% of them singletons. The CDR3 contains 15 residues. Germline loops: CDR1 WSHSY, CDR2 SAAADI. In this sample, this clonotype turned up many times. A junction end diverges from the germline sequence, so it may reflect a read error. Sample: synovial fluid, either unsorted or a sorted T cell fraction (not recorded which). This rearrangement joins TRBV10-2 to TRBJ1-5, with a tentative D call TRBD1 (5 bases). The TCR comes from a male donor with ankylosing spondylitis. The CDR3 reads CASSWDGHSNQSQHF. The CDR3 bases are TGCGCCAGCAGTTGGGACGGTCATAGCAATCAGTCCCAGCATTTT.